This T cell receptor beta chain is from a study of blood T cell repertoires in COVID-19. For the study at large: T cells, B-cell-depleted T cells, or PBMCs supplied cDNA or gDNA.

This clone was picked up one time. Some clones are missing from TCRdb's copy, which holds only in-frame ones; the method was immunoSEQ multiplex PCR. The profile shows about 120,000 clones, around 86% of them singletons. The V and J ends lost 8 bases and 7 bases respectively, with 14 bases between them. In germline, CDR1 is SNHLY, CDR2 FYNNEI. This CDR3 has 12 residues. This receptor was identified in a woman aged 70 to 79 with acute or convalescent COVID-19. The V gene is TRBV2, the J gene TRBJ1-2; no clear D. Sequencing was done on a sample of peripheral blood. CDR3 nucleotide sequence: TGTGCCAGCGGTACCGGGAATCTTGGCTACACCTTC. This encodes CASGTGNLGYTF.